Here is one T cell receptor beta chain with its context. As yet, its antigen is unknown. This specimen belongs to a study of Ad26.COV2.S vaccination and SARS-CoV-2 variants. About the study: Enrollment placed the donor in the COV1001 Ad26.COV2.S trial arm.

Trimming removed 5 bases from V and 1 base from J; junction bases left unmatched: 11. The CDR3 sequence is 17 residues long. Germline CDR1 and CDR2: MNHNY and SVGAGI (reference sequence). Study-wide points: It was reported that spike-specific CD8+ and CD4+ T cell responses were substantially broad after vaccination. Responses of T cells in total may have been underestimated by the TCR breadth and depth analyses.

Only in-frame clones appear in the TCRdb table, and some are missing; sequencing was by immunoSEQ multiplex PCR. The table has about 320,000 clones, more than 70% seen once; the top ten hold 1.9%. Treatment given: some 19 received Ad26.COV2.S at low or high dose, single or two shots; five or six received placebo; per-sample allocation not given. Sampling was done on day 63 after the first vaccine or placebo injection. Sequences were derived from peripheral blood, sampled in a trial of Ad26.COV2.S vaccine versus placebo. The source of this sequence is a person aged 18-60 years who received the Ad26.COV2.S COVID-19 vaccine or a placebo. V usage is TRBV6-6 and J usage is TRBJ1-1, with 9 bases that match TRBD1. The CDR3 DNA reads as TGTGCCAGCAGTCGCCACGGACAGGGGCAGAAGAACACTGAAGCTTTCTTT. Translation: CASSRHGQGQKNTEAFF.